What follows is one T cell receptor (beta chain) and its context. The antigen is unknown. This sample stems from a study of T cell repertoires in cytomegalovirus infection. Each CDR3 protein gets one entry after TCRdb re-called the reads with MiXCR. The data hold around 430,000 distinct CDR3 sequences, with approximately 42% observed a single time. The V end was cut by 1 base, the J end by 2 bases, with 20 bases between. Germline V gives CDR1 SGHNT, CDR2 YYREEE (reference sequence). This CDR3 is 18 amino acids long. Sequencing used cultured PBMCs, obtained from culture after CMV antigen stimulation. V gene TRBV5-4 combines with J gene TRBJ2-3; no reliable D call. This clonotype was obtained from a human donor in good health (CMV status not recorded). Some clones in this sample may be carry-over from other donors' samples. The CDR3 reads CASSLNLYPSEFTDTQYF. CDR3 in DNA: TGTGCCAGCAGCTTGAATCTGTATCCGTCCGAATTCACAGATACGCAGTATTTT.